This T cell receptor beta chain was found in a study of high-grade serous ovarian cancer treatment subgroups. Study as a whole: Mean per sample: around 14,000 reads, more than 6,500 unique TCR beta rearrangements. Whole-study findings and limits: Clonal relatedness tracked neoantigen level, and by trend copy number and mutation load. Repertoire similarity ranged about 0.11 to 0.79 between tumors of one patient.

Tumor samples were obtained before definitive surgery or chemotherapy. The assay was immunoSEQ multiplex PCR, and TCRdb's table has in-frame clones only and misses some. Here the sample spans about 12,000 clones, approximately 85% being singletons. This CDR3 comprises 14 residues. In germline, CDR1 is SQVTM, CDR2 ANQGSEA. V lost 1 base and J lost 4, with 11 bases in between. This clone occurred once. What it recognizes is unknown. The V call is TRBV29-1, the J call TRBJ2-1; D is uncertain. The receptor was derived from a human donor with high-grade serous ovarian cancer. Sequencing was done on a sample of tumor tissue. CDR3 DNA sequence: TGCAGCGTTGAAGTACAGATAGCATACAATGAGCAGTTCTTC. Protein sequence: CSVEVQIAYNEQFF.